This T cell receptor (beta chain) emerged from a study of PD-1 blockade in classical Hodgkin lymphoma. The protocol was immunoSEQ multiplex PCR, while the TCRdb copy is restricted to in-frame clones and leaves out a portion. The sample carries roughly 900 clones, about 85% recorded once. Every single patient, without exception, relapsed after autologous stem cell transplantation, and brentuximab vedotin exposure varied. Thawed PBMCs yielded CD4+ T cells through magnetic negative selection. Study findings and constraints: Newly diagnosed and completely responding patients shared comparable baseline diversity. Healthy donors were reported to have higher baseline TCR diversity than newly diagnosed patients.

This clone is hyperexpanded within its sample. Its target is not known. The sample consisted of CD4+ T cells from blood, taken at baseline. This TCR came from a human donor with classical Hodgkin lymphoma.

Written as DNA, the CDR3 is TGCGCCAGCAGCTTGGGGCTAGCGTTTAGCACAGATACGCAGTATTTT. Translated, it gives CASSLGLAFSTDTQYF. V is TRBV5-1 and J is TRBJ2-3, with D tentatively TRBD2 (6 bases). The CDR3 loop spans 16 amino acids. Per germline, CDR1 SGHRS and CDR2 YFSETQ. V shed 0 bases and J shed 0 bases, with 11 bases lying between them.